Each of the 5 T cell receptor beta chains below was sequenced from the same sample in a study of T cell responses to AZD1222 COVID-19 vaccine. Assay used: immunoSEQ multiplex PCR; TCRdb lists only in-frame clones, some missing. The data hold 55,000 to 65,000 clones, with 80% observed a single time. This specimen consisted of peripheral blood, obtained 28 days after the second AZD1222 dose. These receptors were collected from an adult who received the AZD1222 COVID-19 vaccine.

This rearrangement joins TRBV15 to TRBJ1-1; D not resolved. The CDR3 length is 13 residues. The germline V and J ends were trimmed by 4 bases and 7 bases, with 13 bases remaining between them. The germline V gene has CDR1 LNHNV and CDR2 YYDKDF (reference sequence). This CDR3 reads CATSIKRLGEAFF. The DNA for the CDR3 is TGTGCCACCAGCATAAAGCGACTCGGTGAAGCTTTCTTT.

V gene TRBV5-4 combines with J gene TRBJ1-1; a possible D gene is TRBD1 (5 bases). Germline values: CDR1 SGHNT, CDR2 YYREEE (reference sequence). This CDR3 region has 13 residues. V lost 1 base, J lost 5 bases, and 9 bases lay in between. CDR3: CASSLWGDTEAFF. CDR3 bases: TGTGCCAGCAGCTTGTGGGGGGATACTGAAGCTTTCTTT.

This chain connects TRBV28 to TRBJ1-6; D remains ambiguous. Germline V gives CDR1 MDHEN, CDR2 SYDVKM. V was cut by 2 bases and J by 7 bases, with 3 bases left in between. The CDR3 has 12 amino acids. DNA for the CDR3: TGTGCCAGCAGTTTACTGAATTCACCCCTCCACTTT. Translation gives CASSLLNSPLHF.

The CDR3 sequence: CASSLRTAYGYTF. CDR3 sequence (DNA): TGTGCCAGCAGTTTGAGGACAGCCTATGGCTACACCTTC. V and J are TRBV28 and TRBJ1-2; D might be TRBD1 (6 bases). From germline, CDR1 is MDHEN and CDR2 SYDVKM. This CDR3 is 13 amino acids long. V lost 3 bases, J lost 4 bases, and 9 bases lay in between.

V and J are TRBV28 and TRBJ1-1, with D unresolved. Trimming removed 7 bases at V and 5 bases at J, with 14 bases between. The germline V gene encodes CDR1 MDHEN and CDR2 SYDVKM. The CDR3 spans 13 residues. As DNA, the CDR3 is TGTGCCAGCAACACGACACCGCGGACTGAAGCTTTCTTT. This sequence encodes CASNTTPRTEAFF.